Sequencing of this T cell receptor (beta chain) was carried out in a study of CD8 T cells in Susac syndrome. Random hexamers served to reverse transcribe about 0.5 to 1 ug RNA. TCRdb used MiXCR to reprocess the immunoSEQ multiplex PCR reads, holding one entry per CDR3 protein. This sample has 150,000 to 200,000 distinct CDR3 sequences, with around 95% found just once. The sample was CD4+ T cells from PBMCs. The clonotype originates from a human donor in good health.

For the CDR3, the DNA is TGTGCCAGCAGAGAGCGGGGGGGCTACCACGAGCAGTACTTC. This codes for CASRERGGYHEQYF. The chain couples TRBV27 to TRBJ2-7; 10 bases fit TRBD2. Losses at the gene ends were 6 bases for V and 5 bases for J; bases not matched to a gene: 7. Germline V CDR1 and CDR2: MNHEY, SMNVEV (reference sequence). The CDR3 sequence is 14 residues long.